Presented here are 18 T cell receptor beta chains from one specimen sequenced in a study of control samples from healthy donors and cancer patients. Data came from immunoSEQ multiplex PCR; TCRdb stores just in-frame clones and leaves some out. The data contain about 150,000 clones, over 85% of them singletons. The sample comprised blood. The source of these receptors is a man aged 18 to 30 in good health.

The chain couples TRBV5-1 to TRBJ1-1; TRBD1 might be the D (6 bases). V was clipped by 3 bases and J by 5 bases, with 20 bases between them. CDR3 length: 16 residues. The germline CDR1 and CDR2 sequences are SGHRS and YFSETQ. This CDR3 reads CASSSEVQGRGTEAFF. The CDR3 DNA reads TGCGCCAGCAGCTCGGAAGTACAGGGTCGGGGGACTGAAGCTTTCTTT. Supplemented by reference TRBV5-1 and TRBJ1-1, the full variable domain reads KAGVTQTPRYLIKTRGQQVTLSCSPISGHRSVSWYQQTPGQGLQFLFEYFSETQRNKGNFPGRFSGRQFSNSRSEMNVSTLELGDSALYLCASSSEVQGRGTEAFFGQGTRLTVV.

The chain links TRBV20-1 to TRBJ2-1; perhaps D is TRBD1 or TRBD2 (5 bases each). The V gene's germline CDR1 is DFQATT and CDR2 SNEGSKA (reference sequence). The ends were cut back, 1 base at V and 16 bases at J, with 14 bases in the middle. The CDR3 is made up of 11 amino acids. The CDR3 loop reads CSARVASRDFF. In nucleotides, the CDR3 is TGCAGTGCTAGAGTGGCGTCGAGGGACTTCTTC.

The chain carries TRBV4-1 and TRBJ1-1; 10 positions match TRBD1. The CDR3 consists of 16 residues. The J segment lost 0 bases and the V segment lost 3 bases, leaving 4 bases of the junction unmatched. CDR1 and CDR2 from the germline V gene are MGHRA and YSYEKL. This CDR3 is CASSQAGQGMNTEAFF. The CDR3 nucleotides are TGCGCCAGCAGCCAGGCGGGACAGGGGATGAACACTGAAGCTTTCTTT.

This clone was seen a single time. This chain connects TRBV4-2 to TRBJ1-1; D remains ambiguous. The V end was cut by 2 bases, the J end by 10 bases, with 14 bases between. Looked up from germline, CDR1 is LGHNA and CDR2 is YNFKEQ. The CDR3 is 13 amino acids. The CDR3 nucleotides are TGTGCCAGCAGCCAAAGACCCAACCCCCGAGCTTTCTTT. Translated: CASSQRPNPRAFF.

In DNA form, the CDR3 reads TGTGCCAGCAGTGGTCTAGCCAAAAACATTCAGTACTTC. Protein sequence: CASSGLAKNIQYF. The V call is TRBV2, the J call TRBJ2-4; D is unclear. Per the germline V gene, CDR1 is SNHLY and CDR2 is FYNNEI. This CDR3 contains 13 residues. Trimming took off 4 bases at V and 0 bases at J, with 4 bases between the two ends.

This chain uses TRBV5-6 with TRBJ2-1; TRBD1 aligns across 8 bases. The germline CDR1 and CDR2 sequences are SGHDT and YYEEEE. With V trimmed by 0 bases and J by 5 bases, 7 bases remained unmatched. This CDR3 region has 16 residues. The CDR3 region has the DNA TGTGCCAGCAGCTTGGGACCGGGACAGGCGGACAATGAGCAGTTCTTC. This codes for CASSLGPGQADNEQFF. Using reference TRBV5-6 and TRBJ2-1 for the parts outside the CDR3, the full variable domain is DAGVTQSPTHLIKTRGQQVTLRCSPKSGHDTVSWYQQALGQGPQFIFQYYEEEERQRGNFPDRFSGHQFPNYSSELNVNALLLGDSALYLCASSLGPGQADNEQFFGPGTRLTVL.

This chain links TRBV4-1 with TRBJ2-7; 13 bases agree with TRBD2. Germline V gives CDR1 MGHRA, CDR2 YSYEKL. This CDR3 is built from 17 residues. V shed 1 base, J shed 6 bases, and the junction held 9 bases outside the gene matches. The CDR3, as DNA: TGCGCCAGCAGCCAAGGTTCTGGGACTAGCGGGGTCAGCGAGCAGTACTTC. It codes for CASSQGSGTSGVSEQYF.

CDR3 region: CASSREASGLYNEQFF. CDR3 bases: TGTGCCAGCAGCCGAGAGGCTAGCGGACTTTACAATGAGCAGTTCTTC. V usage is TRBV7-3 and J usage is TRBJ2-1, with TRBD2 identical over 7 bases. The germline CDR1 and CDR2 sequences are SGHTA and FQGTGA. The CDR3 totals 16 residues. V was pared by 5 bases and J by 4 bases, with 11 bases of the junction left unmatched. The variable domain in full, completed from reference TRBV7-3 and TRBJ2-1, reads GAGVSQTPSNKVTEKGKYVELRCDPISGHTALYWYRQSLGQGPEFLIYFQGTGAADDSGLPNDRFFAVRPEGSVSTLKIQRTERGDSAVYLCASSREASGLYNEQFFGPGTRLTVL.

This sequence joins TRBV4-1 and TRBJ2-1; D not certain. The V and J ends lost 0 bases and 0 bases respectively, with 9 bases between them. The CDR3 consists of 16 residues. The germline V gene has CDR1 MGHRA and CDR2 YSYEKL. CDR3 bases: TGCGCCAGCAGCCAAGAAGGTACGCACTCCTACAATGAGCAGTTCTTC. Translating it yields CASSQEGTHSYNEQFF.

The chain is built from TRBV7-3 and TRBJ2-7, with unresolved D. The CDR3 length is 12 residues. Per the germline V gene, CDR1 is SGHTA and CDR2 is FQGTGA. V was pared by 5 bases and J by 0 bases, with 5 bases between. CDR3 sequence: CASSPSSYEQYF. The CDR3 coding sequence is TGTGCCAGCAGCCCGAGCTCCTACGAGCAGTACTTC.

CDR3 amino acids: CASSSPMAGRLGDEKLFF. The CDR3 DNA sequence: TGCGCCAGCAGCTCCCCCATGGCCGGGAGACTTGGGGATGAAAAACTGTTTTTT. V gene TRBV5-1 combines with J gene TRBJ1-4; unclear D gene. CDR3 length equals 18 residues. CDR1 is SGHRS and CDR2 is YFSETQ in the germline V gene. The ends were cut back, 3 bases at V and 6 bases at J, with 24 bases in the middle.

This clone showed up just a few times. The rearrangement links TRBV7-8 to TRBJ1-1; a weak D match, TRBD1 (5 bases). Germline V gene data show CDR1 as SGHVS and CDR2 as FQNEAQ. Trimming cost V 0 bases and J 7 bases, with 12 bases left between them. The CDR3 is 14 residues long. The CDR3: CASSLALWGDEAFF. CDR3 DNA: TGTGCCAGCAGCTTAGCGCTGTGGGGGGATGAAGCTTTCTTT.

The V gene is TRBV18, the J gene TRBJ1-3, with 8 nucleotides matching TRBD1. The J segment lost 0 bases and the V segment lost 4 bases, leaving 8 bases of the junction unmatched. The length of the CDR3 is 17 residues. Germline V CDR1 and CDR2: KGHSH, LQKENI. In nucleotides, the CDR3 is TGTGCCAGCTCACGATCCGGGACAGGCTACTCTGGAAACACCATATATTTT. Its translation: CASSRSGTGYSGNTIYF.

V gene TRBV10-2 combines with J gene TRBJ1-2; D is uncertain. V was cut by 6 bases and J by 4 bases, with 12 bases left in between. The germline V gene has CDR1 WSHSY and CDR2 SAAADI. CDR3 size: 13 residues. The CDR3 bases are TGCGCCAGCAGAGAAGACGGTCCCTATGGCTACACCTTC. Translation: CASREDGPYGYTF.

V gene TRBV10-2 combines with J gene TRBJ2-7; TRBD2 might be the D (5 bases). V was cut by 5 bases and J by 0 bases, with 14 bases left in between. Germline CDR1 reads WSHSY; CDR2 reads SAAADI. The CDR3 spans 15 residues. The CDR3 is CASSFSDGGSYEQYF. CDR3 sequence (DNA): TGCGCCAGCAGTTTTTCGGACGGAGGCTCCTACGAGCAGTACTTC.

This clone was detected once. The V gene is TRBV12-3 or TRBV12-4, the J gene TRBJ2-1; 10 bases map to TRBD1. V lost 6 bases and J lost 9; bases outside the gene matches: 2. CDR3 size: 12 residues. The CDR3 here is CASRGQGGEQFF. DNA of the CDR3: TGTGCCAGCAGAGGACAGGGGGGTGAGCAGTTCTTC.

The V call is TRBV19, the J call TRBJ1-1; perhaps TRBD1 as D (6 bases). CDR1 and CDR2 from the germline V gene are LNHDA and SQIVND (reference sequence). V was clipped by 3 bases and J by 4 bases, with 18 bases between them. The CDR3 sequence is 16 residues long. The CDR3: CASSIADRKGGTEAFF. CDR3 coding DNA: TGTGCCAGTAGTATTGCCGACAGGAAGGGGGGCACTGAAGCTTTCTTT.

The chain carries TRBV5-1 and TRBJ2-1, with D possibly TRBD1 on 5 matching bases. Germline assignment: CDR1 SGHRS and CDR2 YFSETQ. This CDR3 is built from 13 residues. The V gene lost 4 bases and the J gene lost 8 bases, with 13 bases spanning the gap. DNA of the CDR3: TGCGCCAGCAGCCGAGATGGGGCCTATGAGCAGTTCTTC. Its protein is CASSRDGAYEQFF. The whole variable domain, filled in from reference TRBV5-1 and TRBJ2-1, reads KAGVTQTPRYLIKTRGQQVTLSCSPISGHRSVSWYQQTPGQGLQFLFEYFSETQRNKGNFPGRFSGRQFSNSRSEMNVSTLELGDSALYLCASSRDGAYEQFFGPGTRLTVL.